This T cell receptor (beta chain) came from a study of blood T cell repertoires in COVID-19. Sequencing was performed with immunoSEQ multiplex PCR; in TCRdb, only in-frame clones are kept and a portion is missing. This table has fewer than 600,000 clones, roughly nine tenths appearing once. While infection was still active, Seattle patients were enrolled and then followed longitudinally. This CDR3 is 13 amino acids long. Germline values: CDR1 GTSNPN, CDR2 SVGIG (reference sequence). V lost 5 bases and J lost 2, with 12 bases in between. Sequenced sample: peripheral blood. The receptor was isolated from a man between 18 and 29 years old with COVID-19, enrolled during active disease. The rearrangement links TRBV30 to TRBJ1-2, with unresolved D. CDR3: CAWQRGVNYGYTF. CDR3 sequence (DNA): TGTGCCTGGCAACGGGGAGTGAACTATGGCTACACCTTC.